A selection of T cell receptor beta chains follows, all from one sample in a study of CD8 T cells in Susac syndrome. TCRdb reanalysed the immunoSEQ multiplex PCR reads using MiXCR and keeps one entry per CDR3 protein. The data contain 200,000 or so distinct CDR3 sequences, 90% to 96% of them seen just once; the ten biggest clones take up about 0.093%. The specimen sequenced was CD4+ T cells from PBMCs. All receptors derive from a human donor with multiple sclerosis. The CDR3 runs from the conserved cysteine through the conserved F or W. D genes are given only for firm matches. Clone size, where shown, is once, few, many, or a class for clones that have expanded.

>TRBD1|TRBV20-1|NA|TRBJ1-2
CSARGPGQGNYGYTF
TGCAGTGCTAGAGGGCCGGGACAGGGGAACTATGGCTACACCTTC
>NA|TRBV28|NA|TRBJ1-1
CASSRGDWNTEAFF
TGTGCCAGCAGCCGGGGGGATTGGAACACTGAAGCTTTCTTT
>TRBD1|TRBV20-1|NA|TRBJ2-7
CSLTGQGAREQYF
TGCAGTCTTACGGGACAGGGGGCGCGAGAGCAGTACTTC
>NA|TRBV30|NA|TRBJ1-5
CAWSVGGRNADNQPQHF
TGTGCCTGGAGTGTAGGTGGGAGGAATGCGGACAATCAGCCCCAGCATTTT
>NA|TRBV7-3|NA|TRBJ2-3
CASSPTRTDTQYF
TGTGCCAGCAGCCCAACCCGCACAGATACGCAGTATTTT
>NA|TRBV9|NA|TRBJ2-2
CASSPRTEPPGELFF
TGTGCCAGCAGCCCTCGGACAGAGCCCCCGGGGGAGCTGTTTTTT
>TRBD2|TRBV18|NA|TRBJ2-7
CASSPSSGGLSYEQYF
TGTGCCAGCTCACCCTCTAGCGGGGGACTCTCTTACGAGCAGTACTTC
>TRBD1|TRBV6-1|once|TRBJ2-3
CASSEYAGQGDTQYF
TGTGCCAGCAGTGAATATGCGGGACAGGGTGATACGCAGTATTTT
>TRBD1|TRBV30|NA|TRBJ1-2
CACTGTGNFGYTF
TGTGCCTGTACCGGGACAGGGAACTTTGGCTACACCTTC
>TRBD1|TRBV4-3|NA|TRBJ1-5
CASSQDWGLLRGQGINQPQHF
TGCGCCAGCAGCCAAGATTGGGGCCTCCTTCGGGGACAGGGGATTAATCAGCCCCAGCATTTT
>TRBD1|TRBV6-5|NA|TRBJ1-6
CASSYLVPTGEYSPLHF
TGTGCCAGCAGTTACCTCGTCCCGACAGGGGAATATTCACCCCTCCACTTT
>TRBD2|TRBV20-1|NA|TRBJ2-1
CSARGGSGGLRVDEQFF
TGCAGTGCTAGAGGGGGAAGCGGGGGGCTCCGTGTGGATGAGCAGTTCTTC
>NA|TRBV30|NA|TRBJ2-2
CARQGQNTGELFF
TGTGCCCGTCAAGGACAGAACACCGGGGAGCTGTTTTTT
>NA|TRBV24-1|NA|TRBJ2-7
CATKHPGRFSYEQYF
TGTGCCACCAAGCACCCGGGACGGTTCTCCTACGAGCAGTACTTC
>TRBD2|TRBV2|once|TRBJ2-2
CASTSGAITGELFF
TGTGCCAGCACCAGCGGGGCGATCACCGGGGAGCTGTTTTTT
>TRBD2|TRBV20-1|NA|TRBJ2-3
CSAPLAGPSTDTQYF
TGCAGTGCGCCGCTAGCGGGGCCCAGCACAGATACGCAGTATTTT
>NA|TRBV3-1|once|TRBJ1-5
CASGPLNQPQHF
TGTGCCAGCGGACCGCTCAATCAGCCCCAGCATTTT
>TRBD1|TRBV5-4|NA|TRBJ2-1
CASSVAGQGIDEQFF
TGTGCCAGCAGCGTCGCTGGACAGGGAATCGATGAGCAGTTCTTC
>NA|TRBV20-1|NA|TRBJ1-5
CSAPGEYRVNQPQHF
TGCAGTGCCCCAGGGGAGTACAGGGTGAATCAGCCCCAGCATTTT
>NA|TRBV7-9|once|TRBJ2-2
CASTRGNTGELFF
TGTGCCAGCACCCGGGGGAACACCGGGGAGCTGTTTTTT
>NA|TRBV27|NA|TRBJ2-3
CASRYGGGDTQYF
TGTGCCAGCAGGTACGGAGGGGGAGATACGCAGTATTTT
>NA|TRBV20-1|NA|TRBJ1-5
CSASAGTLRPQHF
TGCAGTGCTAGTGCCGGGACCCTTCGGCCCCAGCATTTT
>NA|TRBV6-5|NA|TRBJ2-5
CASSARGGEETQYF
TGTGCCAGCAGTGCCAGGGGAGGGGAAGAGACCCAGTACTTC
>NA|TRBV5-4|NA|TRBJ2-3
CASSSGRGQRDTDTQYF
TGTGCCAGCAGCTCCGGCCGTGGACAGCGGGACACAGATACGCAGTATTTT
>TRBD1|TRBV4-1|NA|TRBJ2-4
CASSQVWTGDFLAKNIQYF
TGCGCCAGCAGCCAAGTTTGGACAGGGGATTTTTTAGCCAAAAACATTCAGTACTTC
>NA|TRBV12-3/TRBV12-4|NA|TRBJ2-3
CASSLEGHRKTQYF
TGTGCCAGCAGTTTAGAGGGCCACCGCAAGACGCAGTATTTT
>NA|TRBV3-1|NA|TRBJ1-2
CASSQDSGTRLNYGYTF
TGTGCCAGCAGCCAAGATTCGGGGACACGTCTTAACTATGGCTACACCTTC
>NA|TRBV12-3/TRBV12-4|NA|TRBJ1-1
CASSLFTNTEAFF
TGTGCCAGCAGTTTGTTCACGAACACTGAAGCTTTCTTT